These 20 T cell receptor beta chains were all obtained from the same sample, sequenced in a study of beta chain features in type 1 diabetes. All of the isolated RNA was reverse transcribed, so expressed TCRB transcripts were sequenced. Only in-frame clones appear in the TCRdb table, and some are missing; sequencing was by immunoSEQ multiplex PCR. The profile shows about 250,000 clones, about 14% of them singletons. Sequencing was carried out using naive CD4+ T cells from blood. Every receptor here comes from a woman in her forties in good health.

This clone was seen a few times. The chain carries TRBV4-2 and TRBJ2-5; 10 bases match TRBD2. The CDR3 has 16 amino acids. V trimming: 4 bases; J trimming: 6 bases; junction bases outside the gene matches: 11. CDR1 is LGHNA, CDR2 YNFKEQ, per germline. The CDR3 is CASSPIAGGEGKTQYF. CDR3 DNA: TGTGCCAGCAGCCCGATAGCGGGGGGCGAAGGAAAGACCCAGTACTTC.

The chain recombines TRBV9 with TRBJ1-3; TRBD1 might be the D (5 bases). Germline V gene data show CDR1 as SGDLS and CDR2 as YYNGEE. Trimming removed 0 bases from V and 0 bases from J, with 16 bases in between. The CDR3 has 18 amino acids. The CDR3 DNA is TGTGCCAGCAGCGTAGAGGGTAGACAGCCGAGCTCTGGAAACACCATATATTTT. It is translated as CASSVEGRQPSSGNTIYF.

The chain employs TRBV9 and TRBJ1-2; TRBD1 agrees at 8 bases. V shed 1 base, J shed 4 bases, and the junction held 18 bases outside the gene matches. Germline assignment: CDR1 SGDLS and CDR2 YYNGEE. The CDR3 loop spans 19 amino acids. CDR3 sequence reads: CASSVMPTPQGVSSYGYTF. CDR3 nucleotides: TGTGCCAGCAGCGTAATGCCAACACCACAGGGGGTATCTAGCTATGGCTACACCTTC.

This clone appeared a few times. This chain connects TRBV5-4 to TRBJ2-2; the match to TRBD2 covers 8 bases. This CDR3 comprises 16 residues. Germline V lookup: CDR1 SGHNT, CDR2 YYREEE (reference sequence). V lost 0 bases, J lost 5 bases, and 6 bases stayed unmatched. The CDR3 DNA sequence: TGTGCCAGCAGCTTGGGAGCGGGGGCTCTTACCGGGGAGCTGTTTTTT. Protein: CASSLGAGALTGELFF.

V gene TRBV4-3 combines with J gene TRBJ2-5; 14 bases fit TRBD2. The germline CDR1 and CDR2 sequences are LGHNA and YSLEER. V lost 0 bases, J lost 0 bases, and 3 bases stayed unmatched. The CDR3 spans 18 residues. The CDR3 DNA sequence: TGCGCCAGCAGCCAAGAGACTAGCGGGGGGGGGTACCAAGAGACCCAGTACTTC. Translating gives CASSQETSGGGYQETQYF.

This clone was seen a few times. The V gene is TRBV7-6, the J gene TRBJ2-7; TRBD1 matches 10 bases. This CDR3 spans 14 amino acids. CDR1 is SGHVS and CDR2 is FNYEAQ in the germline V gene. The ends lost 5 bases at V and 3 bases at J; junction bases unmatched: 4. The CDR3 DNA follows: TGTGCCAGCAGCCGGACAGGGGGTGACTACGAGCAGTACTTC. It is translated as CASSRTGGDYEQYF.

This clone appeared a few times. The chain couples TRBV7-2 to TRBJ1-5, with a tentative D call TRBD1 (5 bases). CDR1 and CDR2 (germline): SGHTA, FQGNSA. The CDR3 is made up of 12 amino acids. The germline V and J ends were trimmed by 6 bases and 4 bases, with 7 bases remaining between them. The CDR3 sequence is CASSRGNQPQHF. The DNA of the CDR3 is TGTGCCAGCAGTCGGGGGAATCAGCCCCAGCATTTT.

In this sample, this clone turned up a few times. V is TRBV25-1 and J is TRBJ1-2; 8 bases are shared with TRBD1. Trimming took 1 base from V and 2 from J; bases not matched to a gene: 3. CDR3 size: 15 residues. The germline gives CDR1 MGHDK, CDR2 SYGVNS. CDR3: CASSEFRQGNYGYTF. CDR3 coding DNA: TGTGCCAGCAGTGAATTCCGACAGGGGAACTATGGCTACACCTTC.

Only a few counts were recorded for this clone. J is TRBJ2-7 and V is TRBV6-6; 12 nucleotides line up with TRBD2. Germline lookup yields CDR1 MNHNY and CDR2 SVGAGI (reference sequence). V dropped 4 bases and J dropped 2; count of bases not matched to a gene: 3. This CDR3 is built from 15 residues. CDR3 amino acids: CASSSTSGGPYEQYF. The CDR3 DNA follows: TGTGCCAGCAGTTCCACTAGCGGGGGGCCCTACGAGCAGTACTTC.

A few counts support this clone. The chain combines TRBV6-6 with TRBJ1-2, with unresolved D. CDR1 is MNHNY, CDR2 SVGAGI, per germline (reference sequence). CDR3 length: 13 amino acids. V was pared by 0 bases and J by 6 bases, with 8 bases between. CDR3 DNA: TGTGCCAGCAGTTACTCGAGGTGGAATGGCTACACCTTC. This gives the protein CASSYSRWNGYTF.

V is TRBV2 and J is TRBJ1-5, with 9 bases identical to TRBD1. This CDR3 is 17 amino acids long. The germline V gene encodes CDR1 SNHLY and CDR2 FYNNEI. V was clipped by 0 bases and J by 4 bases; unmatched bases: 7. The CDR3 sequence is CASSEAWDRVSNQPQHF. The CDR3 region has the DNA TGTGCCAGCAGTGAAGCGTGGGACAGGGTCTCTAATCAGCCCCAGCATTTT.

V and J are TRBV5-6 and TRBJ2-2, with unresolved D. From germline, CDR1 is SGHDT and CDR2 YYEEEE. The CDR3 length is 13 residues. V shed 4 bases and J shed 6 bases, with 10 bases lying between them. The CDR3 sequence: CASSANTAGELFF. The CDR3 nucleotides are TGTGCCAGCAGCGCCAACACCGCCGGGGAGCTGTTTTTT.

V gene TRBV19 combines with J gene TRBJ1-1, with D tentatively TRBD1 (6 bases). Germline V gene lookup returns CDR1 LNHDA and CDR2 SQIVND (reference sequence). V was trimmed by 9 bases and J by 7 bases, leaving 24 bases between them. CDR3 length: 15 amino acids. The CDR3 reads CASGPVRGRINEAFF. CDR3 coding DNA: TGTGCCAGCGGCCCCGTGCGGGGGCGCATCAATGAAGCTTTCTTT.

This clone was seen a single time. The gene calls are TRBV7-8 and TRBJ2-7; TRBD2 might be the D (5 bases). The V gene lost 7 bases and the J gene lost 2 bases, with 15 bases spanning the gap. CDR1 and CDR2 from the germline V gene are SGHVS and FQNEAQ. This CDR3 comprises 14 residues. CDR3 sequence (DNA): TGTGCCAGCAAGACGGGGAGATGGGCCTACGAGCAGTACTTC. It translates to CASKTGRWAYEQYF.

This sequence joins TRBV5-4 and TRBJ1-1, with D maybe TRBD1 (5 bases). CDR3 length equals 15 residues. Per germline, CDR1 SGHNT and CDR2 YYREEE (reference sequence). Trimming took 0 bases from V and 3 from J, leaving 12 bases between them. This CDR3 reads CASSLGPRVDTEAFF. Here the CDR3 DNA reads TGTGCCAGCAGCTTGGGGCCCAGGGTGGACACTGAAGCTTTCTTT.

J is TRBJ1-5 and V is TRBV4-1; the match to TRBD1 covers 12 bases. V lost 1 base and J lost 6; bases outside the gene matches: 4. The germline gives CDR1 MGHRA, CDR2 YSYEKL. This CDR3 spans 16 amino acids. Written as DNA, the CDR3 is TGCGCCAGCAGCCAAGGGGGACAGGGGGCCGGTCAGCCCCAGCATTTT. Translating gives CASSQGGQGAGQPQHF.

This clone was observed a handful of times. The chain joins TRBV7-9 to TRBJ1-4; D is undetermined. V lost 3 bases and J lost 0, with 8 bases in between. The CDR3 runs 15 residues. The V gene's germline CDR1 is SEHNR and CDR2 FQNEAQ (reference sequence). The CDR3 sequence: CASSLLEATNEKLFF. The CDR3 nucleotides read TGTGCCAGCAGCTTGCTAGAAGCAACTAATGAAAAACTGTTTTTT. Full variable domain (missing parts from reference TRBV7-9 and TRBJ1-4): DTGVSQNPRHKITKRGQNVTFRCDPISEHNRLYWYRQTLGQGPEFLTYFQNEAQLEKSRLLSDRFSAERPKGSFSTLEIQRTEQGDSAMYLCASSLLEATNEKLFFGSGTQLSVL.

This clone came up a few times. CDR3 nucleotide sequence: TGTGCCAGTAGAAGGCTACAGGGTAACCTCCTCTCTGGGGCCAACGTCCTGACTTTC. Residues: CASRRLQGNLLSGANVLTF. The rearrangement uses TRBV19 and TRBJ2-6; TRBD1 is a possible D gene (6 bases). V was shortened by 6 bases and J by 0 bases, with 21 bases between the two germline ends. Germline CDR1 and CDR2: LNHDA and SQIVND (reference sequence). The CDR3 runs 19 residues.

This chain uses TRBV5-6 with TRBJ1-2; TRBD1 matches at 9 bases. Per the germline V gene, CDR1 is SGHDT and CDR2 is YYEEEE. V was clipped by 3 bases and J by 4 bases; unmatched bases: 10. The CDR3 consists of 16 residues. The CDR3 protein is CASSWSGDRALYGYTF. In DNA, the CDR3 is TGTGCCAGCAGCTGGTCCGGGGACAGGGCCCTCTATGGCTACACCTTC.

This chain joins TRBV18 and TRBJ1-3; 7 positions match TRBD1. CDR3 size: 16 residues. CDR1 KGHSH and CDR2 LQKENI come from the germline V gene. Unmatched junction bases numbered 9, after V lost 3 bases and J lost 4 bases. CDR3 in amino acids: CASSPVQGTRGNTIYF. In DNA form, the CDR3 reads TGTGCCAGCTCACCCGTACAGGGGACGCGAGGAAACACCATATATTTT.